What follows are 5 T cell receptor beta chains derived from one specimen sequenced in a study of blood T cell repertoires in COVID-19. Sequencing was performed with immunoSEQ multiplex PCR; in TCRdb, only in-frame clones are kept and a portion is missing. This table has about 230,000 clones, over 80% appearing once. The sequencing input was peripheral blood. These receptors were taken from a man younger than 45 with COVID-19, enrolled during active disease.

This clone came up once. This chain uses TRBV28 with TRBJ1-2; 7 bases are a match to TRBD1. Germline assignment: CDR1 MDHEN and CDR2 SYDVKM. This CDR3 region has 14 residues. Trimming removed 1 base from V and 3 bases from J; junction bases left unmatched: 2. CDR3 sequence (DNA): TGTGCCAGCAGTTTATCCACAGGGGACTATGGCTACACCTTC. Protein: CASSLSTGDYGYTF.

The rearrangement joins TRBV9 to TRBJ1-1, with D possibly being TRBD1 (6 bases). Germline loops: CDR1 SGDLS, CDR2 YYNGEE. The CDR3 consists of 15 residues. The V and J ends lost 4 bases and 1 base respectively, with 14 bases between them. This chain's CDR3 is CASSPRSRGNTEAFF. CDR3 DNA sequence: TGTGCCAGCAGCCCGCGGAGCAGGGGGAACACTGAAGCTTTCTTT.

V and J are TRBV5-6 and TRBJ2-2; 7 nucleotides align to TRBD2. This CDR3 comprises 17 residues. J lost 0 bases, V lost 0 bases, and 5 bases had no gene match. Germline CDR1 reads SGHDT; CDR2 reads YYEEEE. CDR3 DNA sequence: TGTGCCAGCAGCTTGGCCGGGCTAGCGGCGAACACCGGGGAGCTGTTTTTT. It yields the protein CASSLAGLAANTGELFF.

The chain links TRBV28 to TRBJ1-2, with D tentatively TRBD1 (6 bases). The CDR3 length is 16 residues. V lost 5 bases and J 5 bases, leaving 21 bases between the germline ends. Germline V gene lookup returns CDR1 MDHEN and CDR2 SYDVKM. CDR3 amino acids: CASSPLTRGRKYGYTF. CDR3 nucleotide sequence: TGTGCCAGCAGTCCCCTCACCAGGGGCCGCAAGTATGGCTACACCTTC.

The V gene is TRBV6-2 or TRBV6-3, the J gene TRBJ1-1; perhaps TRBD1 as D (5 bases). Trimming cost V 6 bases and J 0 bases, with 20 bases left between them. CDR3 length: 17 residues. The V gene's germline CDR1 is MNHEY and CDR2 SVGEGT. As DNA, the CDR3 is TGTGCCAGCAGCCACGGAGGGGCCCGTACTATGAACACTGAAGCTTTCTTT. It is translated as CASSHGGARTMNTEAFF.